This T cell receptor beta chain emerged from a study of cytomegalovirus exposure and HLA in healthy donors. Samples came from healthy bone marrow donors. The CDR3 runs 13 residues. The germline V gene has CDR1 SGHDT and CDR2 YYEEEE. With 4 bases clipped from V and 4 bases from J, the junction kept 3 bases outside the gene matches. PCR was performed using 60 Vbeta and 13 Jbeta primers. Measured with immunoSEQ multiplex PCR; TCRdb has only the in-frame clones, and not every one. The table records 100,000 to 150,000 clones, over 60% of them present only once. This sequence joins TRBV5-6 and TRBJ2-7; TRBD1 matches 9 bases. Specimen: PBMCs. This clonotype originated in a woman aged 40-49 years in good health and CMV-seropositive. Here the CDR3 reads CASSTDRGYEQYF. The CDR3 DNA is TGTGCCAGCAGCACTGACAGGGGGTACGAGCAGTACTTC.